Here is one T cell receptor beta chain with its context. Its antigen is not known. The data stem from a study of T cell responses to AZD1222 COVID-19 vaccine. The study, taken as a whole, reports: It should be noted that donors were predominantly white British and more often female, and clonal diversity was possibly underestimated.

Sequenced by immunoSEQ multiplex PCR; TCRdb stores in-frame clones only, minus some. The profile shows tens of thousands of clones, 86% of them singletons. The CDR3 extends over 14 amino acids. CDR1 is LNHDA and CDR2 is SQIVND in the germline V gene (reference sequence). V was pared by 4 bases and J by 7 bases, with 6 bases of the junction left unmatched. This receptor was identified in an adult in good health. The material sequenced was peripheral blood, taken on day 0 of AZD1222 vaccination. The J gene is TRBJ2-1, the V gene TRBV19; 8 nucleotides match TRBD2. The CDR3, as DNA: TGTGCCAGTAGTAACAGCGGGAGAAGGAATGAGCAGTTCTTC. As protein: CASSNSGRRNEQFF.